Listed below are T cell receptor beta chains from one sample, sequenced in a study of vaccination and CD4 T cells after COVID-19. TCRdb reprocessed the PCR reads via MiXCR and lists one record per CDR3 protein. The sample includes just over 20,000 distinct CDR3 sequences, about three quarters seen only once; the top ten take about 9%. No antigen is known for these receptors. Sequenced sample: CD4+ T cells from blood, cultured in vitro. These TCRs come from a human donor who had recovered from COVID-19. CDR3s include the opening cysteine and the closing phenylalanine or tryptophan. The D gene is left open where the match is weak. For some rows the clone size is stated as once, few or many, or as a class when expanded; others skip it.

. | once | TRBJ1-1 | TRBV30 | CAWVRGRAFF | TGTGCCTGGGTCAGGGGAAGGGCTTTCTTT
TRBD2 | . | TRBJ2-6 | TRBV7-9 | CASSSRGAGANVLTF | TGTGCCAGCAGCTCACGGGGGGCTGGGGCCAACGTCCTGACTTTC
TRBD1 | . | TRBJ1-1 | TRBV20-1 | CSARDRTGGAGAFF | TGCAGTGCTAGAGACCGGACAGGGGGCGCGGGAGCTTTCTTT
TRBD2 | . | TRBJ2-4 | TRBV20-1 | CSAPGREAKNIQYF | TGCAGTGCTCCCGGGAGGGAGGCCAAAAACATTCAGTACTTC
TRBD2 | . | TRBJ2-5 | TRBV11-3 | CASSPHSGTGPRTQYF | TGTGCCAGCAGCCCCCATAGCGGGACCGGCCCAAGGACCCAGTACTTC
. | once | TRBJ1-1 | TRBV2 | CASSEDPRGKAFF | TGTGCCAGCAGTGAAGATCCCCGGGGGAAAGCTTTCTTT
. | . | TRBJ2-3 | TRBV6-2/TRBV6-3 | CASSYGGMSPTDTQYF | TGTGCCAGCAGTTACGGGGGGATGAGCCCCACAGATACGCAGTATTTT
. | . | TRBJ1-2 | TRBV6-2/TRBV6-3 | CASSPGQTVYGYTF | TGTGCCAGCAGCCCCGGACAGACGGTCTATGGCTACACCTTC
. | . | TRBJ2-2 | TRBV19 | CASRRRDTGELFF | TGTGCCAGCAGACGGAGGGACACCGGGGAGCTGTTTTTT
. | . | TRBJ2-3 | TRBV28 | CASSSPGLGTDTQYF | TGTGCCAGCAGTTCCCCGGGCTTGGGCACAGATACGCAGTATTTT
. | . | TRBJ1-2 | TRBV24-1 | CATSARTDYGYTF | TGTGCCACCAGTGCCCGGACAGACTATGGCTACACCTTC
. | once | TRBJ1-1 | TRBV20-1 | CSAREGRTQLNTEAFF | TGCAGTGCTAGAGAGGGCAGGACTCAGCTTAACACTGAAGCTTTCTTT
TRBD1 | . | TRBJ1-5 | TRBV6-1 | CASSAYGQGRSNQPQHF | TGTGCCAGCAGTGCCTACGGACAGGGACGGAGCAATCAGCCCCAGCATTTT
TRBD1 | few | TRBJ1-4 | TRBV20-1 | CSAPGGTYNEKLFF | TGCAGTGCCCCAGGGGGGACTTATAATGAAAAACTGTTTTTT
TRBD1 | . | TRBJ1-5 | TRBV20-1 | CSAGRRQGNQPQHF | TGCAGTGCTGGCCGTCGACAGGGTAATCAGCCCCAGCATTTT
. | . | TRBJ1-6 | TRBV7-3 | CASSFVGQNNSPLHF | TGTGCCAGCAGCTTTGTTGGACAGAATAATTCACCCCTCCACTTT
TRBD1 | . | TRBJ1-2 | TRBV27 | CASSPGQGGSYGYTF | TGTGCCAGCAGTCCCGGACAGGGGGGTAGCTATGGCTACACCTTC
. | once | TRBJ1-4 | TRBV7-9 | CASSLGRAATNEKLFF | TGTGCCAGCAGCTTAGGCAGGGCTGCAACTAATGAAAAACTGTTTTTT
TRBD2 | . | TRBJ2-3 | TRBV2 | CASRTSGRDTQYF | TGTGCCAGCAGGACTAGCGGGAGAGATACGCAGTATTTT
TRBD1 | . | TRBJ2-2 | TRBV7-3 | CASSPRTGGTGELFF | TGTGCCAGCAGCCCTCGGACAGGGGGCACCGGGGAGCTGTTTTTT
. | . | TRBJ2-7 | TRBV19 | CASSNPPGIGVVEQYF | TGTGCCAGTAGTAACCCGCCCGGTATAGGGGTGGTCGAGCAGTACTTC
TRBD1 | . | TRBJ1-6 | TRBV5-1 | CASSLAGGLGNSPLHF | TGCGCCAGCAGCTTGGCAGGGGGCTTAGGGAATTCACCCCTCCACTTT
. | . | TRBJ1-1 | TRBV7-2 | CASSLTRAVEAFF | TGTGCCAGCAGCTTAACGCGGGCGGTTGAAGCTTTCTTT
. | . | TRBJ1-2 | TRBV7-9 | CASSLGTTAGYGYTF | TGTGCCAGCAGCTTAGGGACGACAGCTGGCTATGGCTACACCTTC
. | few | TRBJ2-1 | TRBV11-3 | CASSQDLVRNEQFF | TGTGCCAGCAGCCAGGACCTAGTTCGCAATGAGCAGTTCTTC
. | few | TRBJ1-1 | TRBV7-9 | CASSSLEGGAFF | TGTGCCAGCAGCTCACTAGAGGGAGGGGCTTTCTTT
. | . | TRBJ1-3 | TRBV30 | CAWSTVGTIYF | TGTGCCTGGAGTACGGTGGGCACCATATATTTT
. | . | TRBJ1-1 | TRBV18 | CASSPPFHRANTEAFF | TGTGCCAGCTCACCACCGTTTCACAGAGCGAACACTGAAGCTTTCTTT
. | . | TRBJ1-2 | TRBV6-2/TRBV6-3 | CASSPNVFSNYGYTF | TGTGCCAGCAGCCCCAACGTATTCTCTAACTATGGCTACACCTTC
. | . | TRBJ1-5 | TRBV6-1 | CASSTHEQPQHF | TGTGCCAGCAGCACCCATGAGCAGCCCCAGCATTTT
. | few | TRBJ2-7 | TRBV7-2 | CASSLERASQYF | TGTGCCAGCAGCTTAGAGCGGGCCTCGCAGTACTTC
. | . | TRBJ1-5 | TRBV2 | CASSRTYSNQPQHF | TGTGCCAGCAGTCGGACTTATAGCAATCAGCCCCAGCATTTT
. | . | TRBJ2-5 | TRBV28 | CASSLGAGWGETQYF | TGTGCCAGCAGTTTAGGGGCGGGATGGGGAGAGACCCAGTACTTC
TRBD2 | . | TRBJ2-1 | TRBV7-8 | CASSLGVAGLANEQFF | TGTGCCAGCAGCTTAGGAGTGGCGGGACTAGCGAATGAGCAGTTCTTC
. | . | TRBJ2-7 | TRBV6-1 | CASHPQRERYEQYF | TGTGCCAGCCATCCTCAACGGGAGAGATACGAGCAGTACTTC
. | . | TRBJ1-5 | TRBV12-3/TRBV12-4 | CASSTGNGNQPQHF | TGTGCCAGCAGTACAGGAAATGGCAATCAGCCCCAGCATTTT
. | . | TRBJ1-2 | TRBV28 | CASNPPAVAVYGYTF | TGTGCCAGCAACCCCCCCGCAGTGGCAGTCTATGGCTACACCTTC
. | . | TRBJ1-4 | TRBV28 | CASSGGTGLTNEKLFF | TGTGCCAGCAGTGGGGGGACTGGGCTTACTAATGAAAAACTGTTTTTT
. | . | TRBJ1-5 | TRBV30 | CAWSGDGFSNQPQHF | TGTGCCTGGAGTGGGGACGGGTTCAGCAATCAGCCCCAGCATTTT
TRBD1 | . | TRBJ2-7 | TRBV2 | CARTEQGNNEQYF | TGTGCCAGAACCGAACAGGGGAATAACGAGCAGTACTTC
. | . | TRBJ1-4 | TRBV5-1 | CASSPSTGGKNEKLFF | TGCGCCAGCAGCCCATCGACCGGGGGGAAGAATGAAAAACTGTTTTTT
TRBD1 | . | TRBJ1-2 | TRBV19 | CASGPGTGRANYGYTF | TGTGCCAGCGGACCCGGGACAGGGAGGGCAAACTATGGCTACACCTTC
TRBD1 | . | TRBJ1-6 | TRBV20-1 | CSAQGDGSPLHF | TGCAGTGCTCAGGGGGACGGTTCACCCCTCCACTTT
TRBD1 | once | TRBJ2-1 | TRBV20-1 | CSARDSRQGPYNEQFF | TGCAGTGCTAGAGATTCGAGACAGGGCCCCTACAATGAGCAGTTCTTC
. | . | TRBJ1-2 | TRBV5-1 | CASSLGDKGYYGYTF | TGCGCCAGCAGCTTGGGGGACAAGGGGTACTATGGCTACACCTTC
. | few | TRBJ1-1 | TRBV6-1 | CASRPNGGAAFF | TGTGCCAGCAGACCCAATGGGGGGGCAGCTTTCTTT
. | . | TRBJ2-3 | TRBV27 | CASSLPRRLTDTQYF | TGTGCCAGCAGTTTACCCCGACGACTTACGGACACGCAGTATTTT
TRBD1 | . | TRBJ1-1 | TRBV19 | CASRPWTGSFTEAFF | TGTGCCAGTAGACCTTGGACAGGGAGTTTCACTGAAGCTTTCTTT
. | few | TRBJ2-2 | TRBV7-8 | CASSPGSSGAGELFF | TGTGCCAGCAGCCCCGGTAGCTCGGGGGCCGGGGAGCTGTTTTTT
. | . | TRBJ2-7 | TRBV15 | CATSAGPLDEQYF | TGTGCCACCAGCGCCGGGCCCCTTGACGAGCAGTACTTC
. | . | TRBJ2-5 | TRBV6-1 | CASSPTDSRQETQYF | TGTGCCAGCAGCCCAACGGACAGCCGCCAAGAGACCCAGTACTTC
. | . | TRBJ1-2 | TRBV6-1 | CASSVTGNYGYTF | TGTGCCAGCAGCGTAACAGGGAACTATGGCTACACCTTC
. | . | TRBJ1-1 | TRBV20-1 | CSARSSGDTEAFF | TGCAGTGCTAGATCGTCAGGGGACACTGAAGCTTTCTTT
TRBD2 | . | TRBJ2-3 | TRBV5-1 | CASSVGTSGPDTQYF | TGCGCCAGCAGCGTCGGGACTAGCGGGCCAGATACGCAGTATTTT
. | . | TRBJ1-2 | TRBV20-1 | CSPQGRGVYGYTF | TGCAGTCCACAAGGGAGGGGGGTCTATGGCTACACCTTC